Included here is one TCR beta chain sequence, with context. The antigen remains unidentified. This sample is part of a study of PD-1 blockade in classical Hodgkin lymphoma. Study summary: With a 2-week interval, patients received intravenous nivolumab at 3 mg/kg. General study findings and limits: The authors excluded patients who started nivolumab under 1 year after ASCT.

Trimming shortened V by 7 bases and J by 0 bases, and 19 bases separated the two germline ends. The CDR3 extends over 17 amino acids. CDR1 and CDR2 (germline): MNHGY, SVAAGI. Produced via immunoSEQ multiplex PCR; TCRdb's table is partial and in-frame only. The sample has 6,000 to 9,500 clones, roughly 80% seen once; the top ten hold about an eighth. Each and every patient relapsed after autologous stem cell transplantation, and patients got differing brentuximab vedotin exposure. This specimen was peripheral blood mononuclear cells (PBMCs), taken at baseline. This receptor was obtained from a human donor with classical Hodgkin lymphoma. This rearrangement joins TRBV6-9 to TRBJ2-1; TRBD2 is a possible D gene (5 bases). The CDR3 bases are TGTGCCAGCACCCCTTCCCAAGCGGCAAGCTCCTACAATGAGCAGTTCTTC. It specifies CASTPSQAASSYNEQFF.